A selection of T cell receptor beta chains follows, all from one sample in a study of T cell clones after liver transplantation. Using immunoSEQ multiplex PCR, the repertoire was profiled, and TCRdb retains in-frame clones only, with some absent. Among about 24,000 clones, about three quarters were seen once, and the ten largest hold around 3%. The sequenced sample was CD4+ T cells from blood, obtained before liver transplant. The source is a human donor who received a liver transplant. Both conserved end residues are part of each CDR3. The D gene is left open where the match is weak. Clone size is given for some rows only: seen once, a few or many times, or a class if the clone is expanded.

.	TRBJ1-5	few	13	TRBV19	CASSTQLHQPQHF	TGTGCCAGTAGTACGCAGTTACATCAGCCCCAGCATTTT
.	TRBJ2-3	.	15	TRBV7-9	CASSLDGRGPDTQYF	TGTGCCAGCAGCTTAGACGGGCGGGGACCAGATACGCAGTATTTT
.	TRBJ2-1	.	11	TRBV20-1	CSAESYNEQFF	TGTAGTGCGGAAAGTTACAATGAGCAGTTCTTC
.	TRBJ2-1	few	14	TRBV6-1	CASARLELPKRQFF	TGTGCCAGCGCCAGACTGGAACTTCCAAAAAGGCAGTTCTTC
.	TRBJ2-3	few	15	TRBV10-3	CAISGIRGGTDTQYF	TGTGCCATCAGTGGTATAAGAGGGGGCACAGATACGCAGTATTTT
TRBD2	TRBJ2-5	few	15	TRBV18	CASSPDAGGQETQYF	TGTGCCAGCTCACCGGATGCGGGGGGCCAAGAGACCCAGTACTTC
.	TRBJ1-2	few	14	TRBV5-4	CASSLDSADYGYTF	TGTGCCAGCAGCTTGGACAGTGCAGACTATGGCTACACCTTC
TRBD2	TRBJ2-1	.	14	TRBV7-9	CASSRPQAGGSLFF	TGTGCCAGCAGCCGGCCACAAGCGGGGGGTTCGCTGTTCTTC
.	TRBJ1-6	.	13	TRBV7-9	CASSSHNNSPLHF	TGTGCCAGCAGCTCCCATAATAATTCACCCCTCCACTTT
.	TRBJ2-3	few	16	TRBV28	CASRFSGTAVPDTQYF	TGTGCCAGCAGGTTTAGCGGGACAGCCGTCCCAGATACGCAGTATTTT
.	TRBJ1-6	.	13	TRBV4-2	CASSQDIVSPLHF	TGTGCCAGCAGCCAAGATATAGTCTCACCCCTCCACTTT
.	TRBJ2-2	.	16	TRBV28	CASRTEDGANTGELFF	TGTGCCAGCAGGACCGAGGACGGTGCGAACACCGGGGAGCTGTTTTTT
TRBD1	TRBJ1-5	.	17	TRBV10-1	CASSATGDRLGNQPQHF	TGCGCCAGCAGTGCTACAGGGGATAGACTTGGCAATCAGCCCCAGCATTTT
.	TRBJ1-1	.	14	TRBV6-5	CASSYDTQNTEAFF	TGTGCCAGCAGTTACGACACCCAGAACACTGAAGCTTTCTTT
.	TRBJ2-2	.	14	TRBV28	CATQGERTTGELFF	TGTGCCACACAGGGAGAGCGGACCACCGGGGAGCTGTTTTTT
TRBD1	TRBJ2-3	few	16	TRBV7-2	CASSLVGTGTTDTQYF	TGTGCCAGCAGCTTAGTTGGGACAGGCACCACAGATACGCAGTATTTT
TRBD1	TRBJ1-1	few	14	TRBV9	CASSVAPDRTEAFF	TGTGCCAGCAGCGTAGCTCCGGACAGGACTGAAGCTTTCTTT
TRBD1	TRBJ1-1	.	16	TRBV28	CASSLSTGGGSTEAFF	TGTGCCAGCAGTTTATCTACAGGGGGCGGGAGCACTGAAGCTTTCTTT
.	TRBJ1-1	few	12	TRBV30	CAWSPRDTEAFF	TGTGCTTGGAGTCCTAGGGACACTGAAGCTTTCTTT
.	TRBJ1-4	.	14	TRBV6-1	CASSESLSNEKLFF	TGTGCCAGCAGTGAATCACTTTCAAATGAAAAACTGTTTTTT
.	TRBJ2-4	once	16	TRBV15	CATSRVGGALGNIQYF	TGTGCCACCAGCAGAGTTGGGGGGGCCCTTGGAAACATTCAGTACTTC
TRBD2	TRBJ2-3	.	14	TRBV2	CANIAGGSTDTQYF	TGTGCCAACATAGCGGGAGGGAGCACAGATACGCAGTATTTT
.	TRBJ1-5	.	16	TRBV21-1	CASSAPKDREGQPQHF	TGTGCCAGCAGCGCCCCGAAGGACAGGGAGGGTCAGCCCCAGCATTTT
TRBD1	TRBJ2-1	once	15	TRBV5-8	CASSPGQGSYNEQFF	TGTGCCAGCAGCCCGGGACAGGGAAGCTACAATGAGCAGTTCTTC
.	TRBJ2-1	.	14	TRBV7-9	CATRRGVIYNEQFF	TGTGCCACTCGAAGGGGGGTTATCTACAATGAGCAGTTCTTC
.	TRBJ1-2	.	15	TRBV6-6	CASRSPDRTNYGYTF	TGTGCCAGCAGATCCCCCGACAGGACTAACTATGGCTACACCTTC
TRBD1	TRBJ1-3	large	15	TRBV5-8	CASSLGQGAGNTIYF	TGTGCCAGCAGCTTGGGGCAGGGGGCTGGAAACACCATATATTTT
.	TRBJ2-7	once	14	TRBV6-1	CASSEAGTSYEQYF	TGTGCCAGCAGTGAGGCAGGGACATCCTACGAGCAGTACTTC
TRBD1	TRBJ2-1	.	15	TRBV5-1	CASSLELQGANPKFF	TGCGCCAGCAGCTTGGAGTTGCAGGGGGCAAATCCCAAGTTCTTC
.	TRBJ2-5	.	14	TRBV19	CASSIVAGEETQYF	TGTGCCAGTAGTATAGTGGCAGGGGAAGAGACCCAGTACTTC
.	TRBJ1-2	.	13	TRBV27	CASSATGFRGYTF	TGTGCCAGCAGTGCAACAGGGTTTCGTGGCTACACCTTC
.	TRBJ1-2	.	11	TRBV6-5	CASSMGGGYTF	TGTGCCAGCAGTATGGGAGGGGGCTACACCTTC
TRBD1	TRBJ1-4	.	15	TRBV5-1	CASSLNGGGGEKLFF	TGCGCCAGCAGCTTGAACGGAGGGGGCGGTGAAAAACTGTTTTTT
TRBD1	TRBJ2-1	.	15	TRBV19	CASSIRQGGYNEQFF	TGTGCCAGTAGTATTAGACAGGGCGGCTACAATGAGCAGTTCTTC
TRBD2	TRBJ2-2	.	17	TRBV5-8	CASSLVGLAGANGELFF	TGTGCCAGCAGCTTGGTAGGGCTAGCGGGAGCGAACGGGGAGCTGTTTTTT
.	TRBJ1-1	.	15	TRBV19	CASSDPSDTPFEAFF	TGTGCCAGTAGTGACCCGTCCGATACGCCCTTTGAAGCTTTCTTT
.	TRBJ2-2	.	13	TRBV15	CATSRGVTGELFF	TGTGCCACCAGCAGAGGAGTAACCGGGGAGCTGTTTTTT
.	TRBJ2-3	.	16	TRBV6-6	CASSYRTVQQTDTQYF	TGTGCCAGCAGTTACCGGACAGTCCAACAGACAGATACGCAGTATTTT
.	TRBJ2-3	.	14	TRBV6-6	CASSDVGRTDTQYF	TGTGCCAGCAGCGACGTGGGGCGCACAGATACGCAGTATTTT
.	TRBJ1-4	.	15	TRBV7-9	CASSLMFGGNEKLFF	TGTGCCAGCAGCTTAATGTTTGGGGGTAATGAAAAACTGTTTTTT
.	TRBJ1-2	.	14	TRBV6-5	CASRSPDKYYGYTF	TGTGCCAGCAGATCCCCCGACAAGTACTATGGCTACACCTTC